The 28 T cell receptor beta chains reported below all come from one sample, sequenced in a study of blood T cell repertoires in COVID-19. Generated by immunoSEQ multiplex PCR, the TCRdb table keeps only in-frame clones and is missing some. The sample includes roughly 250,000 clones, 86% of them seen just once. The specimen sequenced was peripheral blood. Receptors were obtained from a woman in her twenties or thirties with COVID-19, enrolled during active disease.

V is TRBV6-5 and J is TRBJ2-3; no firm D call. The V gene's germline CDR1 is MNHEY and CDR2 SVGAGI. The length of the CDR3 is 13 residues. V was clipped by 6 bases and J by 6 bases, with 13 bases between them. The CDR3 DNA is TGTGCCAGCAGCGGCATGGGCGTCGATACGCAGTATTTT. Encoded protein: CASSGMGVDTQYF.

The rearrangement links TRBV2 to TRBJ1-2; D perhaps matches TRBD1 (5 bases). This CDR3 region has 16 residues. Trimming removed 0 bases at V and 3 bases at J, with 14 bases between. Germline V gene lookup returns CDR1 SNHLY and CDR2 FYNNEI. CDR3 in amino acids: CASSEAERGGDYGYTF. The CDR3 nucleotides are TGTGCCAGCAGTGAAGCAGAAAGGGGCGGGGACTATGGCTACACCTTC.

This clone has just a few counts. The chain couples TRBV13 to TRBJ2-1; 7 bases are shared with TRBD1. J lost 10 bases, V lost 4 bases, and 7 bases had no gene match. The CDR3 extends over 13 amino acids. Germline V gives CDR1 PRHDT, CDR2 FYEKMQ (reference sequence). The CDR3 bases are TGTGCCAGCAGCTCAACAGGGGTAGGGGAGCAGTTCTTC. This codes for CASSSTGVGEQFF.

The gene calls are TRBV19 and TRBJ2-5, with 8 bases aligning to TRBD1. The CDR3 contains 15 residues. V was pared by 6 bases and J by 0 bases, with 6 bases of the junction left unmatched. Germline values: CDR1 LNHDA, CDR2 SQIVND (reference sequence). The CDR3 here is CASSSLTGDQETQYF. The CDR3 coding sequence is TGTGCCAGTAGCAGCCTGACAGGGGACCAAGAGACCCAGTACTTC.

V usage is TRBV3-1 (or the pseudogene TRBV3-2) and J usage is TRBJ2-5; 10 nucleotides line up with TRBD1. Unmatched junction bases numbered 7, after V lost 4 bases and J lost 2 bases. This CDR3 has 16 residues. The germline V gene encodes CDR1 LGHDT and CDR2 YNNKEL (reference sequence). As DNA, the CDR3 is TGTGCCAGCAGCCGGGCGGACAGGGGGTGGCAAGAGACCCAGTACTTC. Its protein product is CASSRADRGWQETQYF.

The J gene is TRBJ1-2, the V gene TRBV9, with 8 bases that match TRBD1. The CDR3 totals 16 residues. The V gene's germline CDR1 is SGDLS and CDR2 YYNGEE. V lost 0 bases and J lost 2; bases outside the gene matches: 6. DNA of the CDR3: TGTGCCAGCAGCGTAGCTAGGGACAGGTCGAACTATGGCTACACCTTC. Translated, it gives CASSVARDRSNYGYTF.

V usage is TRBV5-1 and J usage is TRBJ2-2, with a weak D call TRBD1 (6 bases). Looked up from germline, CDR1 is SGHRS and CDR2 is YFSETQ. This CDR3 region has 13 residues. Trimming removed 4 bases at V and 9 bases at J, with 13 bases between. DNA of the CDR3: TGCGCCAGCAGCGGCCTACAGGGTAGGGAGCTGTTTTTT. Translating it yields CASSGLQGRELFF.

The chain carries TRBV28 and TRBJ1-2; D unclear. Germline lookup yields CDR1 MDHEN and CDR2 SYDVKM. The CDR3 has 13 residues. V gave up 6 bases and J gave up 6 bases, with 14 bases separating them. CDR3 bases: TGTGCCAGCAGCTCTCGGACTCCCCATGGCTACACCTTC. Translation gives CASSSRTPHGYTF.

The CDR3: CASRGQGYEQYF. CDR3 sequence (DNA): TGTGCCAGCAGAGGGCAGGGCTACGAGCAGTACTTC. The chain has TRBV5-8 and TRBJ2-7; TRBD1 might be the D (5 bases). V lost 5 bases and J lost 3, with 9 bases in between. In germline, CDR1 is SGHTS, CDR2 YDEGEE. The CDR3 contains 12 residues. The variable domain in full, completed from reference TRBV5-8 and TRBJ2-7, reads EAGVTQSPTHLIKTRGQQATLRCSPISGHTSVYWYQQALGLGLQFLLWYDEGEERNRGNFPPRFSGRQFPNYSSELNVNALELEDSALYLCASRGQGYEQYFGPGTRLTVT.

The rearrangement uses TRBV6-5 and TRBJ2-3, with D perhaps TRBD2 (5 bases). V was shortened by 8 bases and J by 1 base, with 16 bases between the two germline ends. CDR3 length: 15 amino acids. CDR1 is MNHEY, CDR2 SVGAGI, per germline. This chain's CDR3 is CASRRAVHGTDTQYF. In DNA, the CDR3 is TGTGCCAGCCGGCGGGCAGTTCATGGCACAGATACGCAGTATTTT.

This chain connects TRBV5-1 to TRBJ2-4; weak D call: TRBD1 (6 bases). This CDR3 has 18 amino acids. In germline, CDR1 is SGHRS, CDR2 YFSETQ. The V end lost 3 bases, the J end lost 0 bases, and 19 bases lay between the germline ends. CDR3 region: CASSYGQTSNLAKNIQYF. Written as DNA, the CDR3 is TGCGCCAGCAGCTACGGACAGACGAGTAACTTAGCCAAAAACATTCAGTACTTC.

The rearrangement links TRBV5-1 to TRBJ2-3; a possible D gene is TRBD2 (5 bases). CDR1 and CDR2 (germline): SGHRS, YFSETQ. The V end lost 3 bases, the J end lost 2 bases, and 10 bases lay between the germline ends. CDR3 length: 14 amino acids. In DNA, the CDR3 is TGCGCCAGCAGCTCGAGCGGTTTCACAGATACGCAGTATTTT. Protein product: CASSSSGFTDTQYF.

The chain uses TRBV28 and TRBJ1-5; 8 positions agree with TRBD1. The germline V gene encodes CDR1 MDHEN and CDR2 SYDVKM. J gave up 6 bases and V 6 bases, and 10 bases lay outside the gene matches. The CDR3 covers 15 residues. CDR3 loop: CASSPDRVRRQPQHF. The CDR3 nucleotides are TGTGCCAGCAGCCCGGACAGGGTACGGCGTCAGCCCCAGCATTTT. The entire variable domain, with the rest obtained from reference TRBV28 and TRBJ1-5, is as follows: DVKVTQSSRYLVKRTGEKVFLECVQDMDHENMFWYRQDPGLGLRLIYFSYDVKMKEKGDIPEGYSVSREKKERFSLILESASTNQTSMYLCASSPDRVRRQPQHFGDGTRLSIL.

V and J are TRBV4-1 and TRBJ1-1; perhaps TRBD1 as D (5 bases). CDR1 is MGHRA and CDR2 is YSYEKL in the germline V gene. The CDR3 covers 17 residues. Trimming removed 0 bases from V and 2 bases from J, with 16 bases in between. CDR3 sequence reads: CASSQDPPGGLNTEAFF. The DNA of the CDR3 is TGCGCCAGCAGCCAAGATCCCCCGGGGGGATTAAACACTGAAGCTTTCTTT.

The chain couples TRBV5-4 to TRBJ2-3, with 13 bases that match TRBD2. Germline loops: CDR1 SGHNT, CDR2 YYREEE (reference sequence). This CDR3 contains 15 residues. With V trimmed by 3 bases and J by 5 bases, 3 bases remained unmatched. CDR3 DNA sequence: TGTGCCAGCAGCTCGACTAGCGGGGGGAGAGATACGCAGTATTTT. Protein sequence: CASSSTSGGRDTQYF.

The chain couples TRBV28 to TRBJ1-4; 11 nucleotides match TRBD1. The trim removed 2 bases at V and 1 base at J, leaving 9 bases unmatched. Germline values: CDR1 MDHEN, CDR2 SYDVKM. The CDR3 length is 19 residues. The CDR3 loop is CASSLNSLGQGVTNEKLFF. The CDR3 nucleotides are TGTGCCAGCAGTTTAAATTCGCTGGGACAGGGGGTAACTAATGAAAAACTGTTTTTT.

This clone has just one count. The chain recombines TRBV2 with TRBJ2-7, with 7 bases aligning to TRBD2. The ends lost 3 bases at V and 4 bases at J; junction bases unmatched: 6. The CDR3 consists of 14 residues. Germline V gives CDR1 SNHLY, CDR2 FYNNEI. The CDR3 sequence is CASSDGREGYEQYF. The CDR3 DNA reads as TGTGCCAGCAGTGACGGCAGGGAGGGTTACGAGCAGTACTTC.

This chain joins TRBV2 and TRBJ2-1, with TRBD2 matching 10 bases. V lost 6 bases and J lost 7; bases outside the gene matches: 6. Germline values: CDR1 SNHLY, CDR2 FYNNEI. The CDR3 is 14 residues long. The CDR3, as DNA: TGTGCCAGCAGGGATAGCGGGGGGTGGAATGAGCAGTTCTTC. It translates to CASRDSGGWNEQFF. Together with reference TRBV2 and TRBJ2-1, the CDR3 gives the full variable domain: EPEVTQTPSHQVTQMGQEVILRCVPISNHLYFYWYRQILGQKVEFLVSFYNNEISEKSEIFDDQFSVERPDGSNFTLKIRSTKLEDSAMYFCASRDSGGWNEQFFGPGTRLTVL.

The chain couples TRBV19 to TRBJ2-1, with TRBD2 identical over 15 bases. CDR1 is LNHDA, CDR2 SQIVND, per germline (reference sequence). Trimming cost V 3 bases and J 4 bases; bases outside gene matches: 1. This CDR3 spans 16 amino acids. The CDR3 DNA is TGTGCCAGTAGTATGGGACTAGCGGGGGGTTACAATGAGCAGTTCTTC. This sequence encodes CASSMGLAGGYNEQFF.

The chain is built from TRBV19 and TRBJ1-5; D might be TRBD1 (6 bases). CDR3 length equals 14 residues. CDR1 and CDR2 (germline): LNHDA, SQIVND (reference sequence). Trimming cost V 3 bases and J 6 bases, with 12 bases left between them. In DNA, the CDR3 is TGTGCCAGTAGTATCCAGGGGCTGATTCAGCCCCAGCATTTT. Translated, it gives CASSIQGLIQPQHF.

J is TRBJ1-4 and V is TRBV28, with 7 bases that match TRBD1. Germline-derived CDR1 and CDR2 are MDHEN and SYDVKM. J was trimmed by 7 bases and V by 10 bases; bases with no gene match: 9. The CDR3 sequence is 13 residues long. For the CDR3, the DNA is TGTGCCACCATAGGGACAGTAGGTGAAAAACTGTTTTTT. Its translation: CATIGTVGEKLFF.

This chain joins TRBV5-4 and TRBJ2-7; TRBD1 matches 7 bases. There are 13 residues in the CDR3. With V trimmed by 7 bases and J by 3 bases, 7 bases remained unmatched. Germline V lookup: CDR1 SGHNT, CDR2 YYREEE (reference sequence). CDR3 amino acids: CASSRDSRYEQYF. The CDR3 nucleotides are TGTGCCAGCTCACGGGACAGCCGCTACGAGCAGTACTTC. Full variable domain (outside the CDR3, taken from reference TRBV5-4 and TRBJ2-7): ETGVTQSPTHLIKTRGQQVTLRCSSQSGHNTVSWYQQALGQGPQFIFQYYREEENGRGNFPPRFSGLQFPNYSSELNVNALELDDSALYLCASSRDSRYEQYFGPGTRLTVT.

This chain links TRBV12-3 or TRBV12-4 with TRBJ1-2; D is uncertain. The V end lost 6 bases, the J end lost 7 bases, and 15 bases lay between the germline ends. The CDR3 is made up of 13 amino acids. The CDR3 protein is CASRFPADFGYTF. DNA for the CDR3: TGTGCCAGCAGGTTCCCCGCGGACTTTGGCTACACCTTC.

The chain joins TRBV28 to TRBJ2-1, with D unresolved. V was clipped by 5 bases and J by 10 bases, with 15 bases between them. Germline CDR1 is MDHEN and CDR2 is SYDVKM. CDR3 length: 13 residues. The CDR3 nucleotides read TGTGCCAGCAGTCTACCTGGAGTGTGGGAGCAGTTCTTC. Translating it yields CASSLPGVWEQFF. The full variable domain, completed using reference TRBV28 and TRBJ2-1, is DVKVTQSSRYLVKRTGEKVFLECVQDMDHENMFWYRQDPGLGLRLIYFSYDVKMKEKGDIPEGYSVSREKKERFSLILESASTNQTSMYLCASSLPGVWEQFFGPGTRLTVL.

On this clone itself: The sample has other DNA sequences that encode this CDR3 too. The chain has TRBV11-2 and TRBJ1-4; no clear D gene. V gave up 1 base and J gave up 0 bases, with 6 bases separating them. Germline CDR1 reads SGHAT; CDR2 reads FQNNGV. The CDR3 loop spans 15 amino acids. The CDR3 sequence is CASSLVPATNEKLFF. DNA of the CDR3: TGTGCCAGCAGCTTAGTCCCCGCAACTAATGAAAAACTGTTTTTT.

This clone appeared a few times. The J gene is TRBJ2-3, the V gene TRBV9; 7 bases are shared with TRBD1. The germline CDR1 and CDR2 sequences are SGDLS and YYNGEE. Losses at the gene ends were 3 bases for V and 6 bases for J; bases not matched to a gene: 13. This CDR3 contains 16 residues. The CDR3 spells CASSALQGSLPDTQYF. The CDR3 bases are TGTGCCAGCAGCGCACTACAGGGGAGCCTTCCGGATACGCAGTATTTT. The entire variable domain, with the rest obtained from reference TRBV9 and TRBJ2-3, is as follows: DSGVTQTPKHLITATGQRVTLRCSPRSGDLSVYWYQQSLDQGLQFLIQYYNGEERAKGNILERFSAQQFPDLHSELNLSSLELGDSALYFCASSALQGSLPDTQYFGPGTRLTVL.

CDR3 sequence: CASSRGQGGEQYF. The CDR3, as DNA: TGCGCCAGCAGCCGAGGACAGGGTGGCGAGCAGTACTTC. The J gene is TRBJ2-7, the V gene TRBV4-1; 8 nucleotides agree with TRBD1. This CDR3 comprises 13 residues. Germline CDR1 is MGHRA and CDR2 is YSYEKL. V lost 4 bases, J lost 6 bases, and 5 bases stayed unmatched.

The table lists this clone with a few counts. The chain combines TRBV6-2 or TRBV6-3 with TRBJ2-7, with a possible D match to TRBD1 (6 bases). Deletions cut 6 bases from V and 2 bases from J, with 14 bases between. From germline, CDR1 is MNHEY and CDR2 SVGEGT. CDR3 length equals 14 residues. CDR3 loop: CASSERGNTYEQYF. For the CDR3, the DNA is TGTGCCAGCAGCGAGAGGGGGAACACCTACGAGCAGTACTTC.